The 31 T cell receptor beta chains below all came from one sample that was sequenced in a study of cytomegalovirus exposure and HLA in healthy donors (dated by TCRdb to about 2017). The library was made by the immunoSEQ multiplex PCR assay. For the multiplex PCR, a mixture combining 60 forward primers for TCR Vbeta segments and 13 reverse primers for TCR Jbeta segments was used. TCRdb mirrors the immuneACCESS table, restricted to in-frame sequences. Some clones are absent from its copies; in checked studies, under half trace to an unresolved V gene, and the reason for the others is unknown. In this sample the table shows 200,000 to 250,000 clones, roughly 90% of which occur a single time. The ten most abundant clones make up over 0.95% of the sample. The sample was PBMCs. The receptors derive from a woman under 30 in good health and CMV-seronegative.

The chain links TRBV5-6 to TRBJ1-5; TRBD1 matches at 7 bases. The V segment lost 4 bases and the J segment 4 bases; nucleotides outside the gene matches: 2. This CDR3 has 13 residues. Germline loops: CDR1 SGHDT, CDR2 YYEEEE. As DNA, the CDR3 is TGTGCCAGCAGCACGACAGGGAATCAGCCCCAGCATTTT. Translating gives CASSTTGNQPQHF.

The rearrangement links TRBV18 to TRBJ1-2; 8 nucleotides line up with TRBD1. V was clipped by 6 bases and J by 5 bases; unmatched bases: 8. The CDR3 has 14 residues. CDR1 is KGHSH and CDR2 is LQKENI in the germline V gene. DNA for the CDR3: TGTGCCAGCTCTCCGACAGGGGAGTGGTATGGCTACACCTTC. This translates into CASSPTGEWYGYTF.

The rearrangement joins TRBV27 to TRBJ2-5, with 8 bases matching TRBD2. The CDR3 is 13 residues long. Germline CDR1 MNHEY, CDR2 SMNVEV (reference sequence). The trim removed 6 bases at V and 5 bases at J, leaving 5 bases unmatched. This chain's CDR3 is CASSLAGRETQYF. The CDR3 DNA is TGTGCCAGCAGCCTAGCGGGTCGGGAGACCCAGTACTTC.

The chain links TRBV4-3 to TRBJ2-7, with TRBD2 identical over 13 bases. CDR1 is LGHNA and CDR2 is YSLEER in the germline V gene. The V gene end was trimmed by 0 bases and the J gene end by 2 bases; junction bases not matched to a gene: 10. CDR3 length: 19 residues. CDR3 sequence (DNA): TGCGCCAGCAGCCAAGATACGGACGCTACTAGCGGGAGGGCCTACGAGCAGTACTTC. Its protein product is CASSQDTDATSGRAYEQYF.

V is TRBV6-5 and J is TRBJ2-7, with 7 bases identical to TRBD1. Germline CDR1 is MNHEY and CDR2 is SVGAGI. After removal of 6 bases from V and 4 bases from J, the junction contained 0 bases not matched to a gene. This CDR3 is 11 amino acids long. In nucleotides, the CDR3 is TGTGCCAGCAGCAGGGGGTACGAGCAGTACTTC. Its translation is CASSRGYEQYF.

This clone is a singleton in its sample. The V gene is TRBV7-2, the J gene TRBJ1-6; a possible D gene is TRBD1 (6 bases). V dropped 1 base and J dropped 7 bases, with 11 bases sitting between them. The V gene's germline CDR1 is SGHTA and CDR2 FQGNSA. The length of the CDR3 is 15 residues. In nucleotides, the CDR3 is TGTGCCAGCAGCTTAGGGACAGAACTCAATTCACCCCTCCACTTT. Translation: CASSLGTELNSPLHF.

This clone was observed once. The DNA of the CDR3 is TGTGCCAGCAGTGCGGGACAGTCCTACGAGCAGTACTTC. Encoded protein: CASSAGQSYEQYF. V gene TRBV6-1 combines with J gene TRBJ2-7, with 7 bases identical to TRBD1. V was pared by 4 bases and J by 1 base, with 1 base of the junction left unmatched. CDR1 and CDR2 from the germline V gene are MNHNS and SASEGT. The CDR3 runs to 13 residues.

This chain connects TRBV6-5 to TRBJ1-1; a possible D gene is TRBD1 (5 bases). This CDR3 contains 13 residues. Trimming removed 6 bases from V and 1 base from J, with 9 bases in between. Germline CDR1 and CDR2: MNHEY and SVGAGI. Here the CDR3 reads CASRHGQNTEAFF. DNA for the CDR3: TGTGCCAGCAGACACGGACAGAACACTGAAGCTTTCTTT.

V usage is TRBV2 and J usage is TRBJ2-2; 8 nucleotides agree with TRBD1. The CDR3 runs 14 residues. Trimming at V came to 8 bases and at J to 3 bases, leaving 5 bases not matched to a gene. Germline V gene lookup returns CDR1 SNHLY and CDR2 FYNNEI. DNA for the CDR3: TGTGCCAGCGAGGGGACAGGCTACACCGGGGAGCTGTTTTTT. Its translation is CASEGTGYTGELFF.

The chain joins TRBV11-3 to TRBJ1-1; a weak D match, TRBD1 (6 bases). CDR3 length: 14 amino acids. With 6 bases removed from V and 1 base from J, the gap between germline ends came to 12 bases. Germline CDR1 SGHNT, CDR2 YENEEA. The CDR3 region has the DNA TGTGCCAGCAGATCGGGACAAGAGAACACTGAAGCTTTCTTT. This codes for CASRSGQENTEAFF.

V usage is TRBV11-2 and J usage is TRBJ2-1; TRBD1 matches 9 bases. Unmatched junction bases numbered 4, after V lost 1 base and J lost 6 bases. The CDR3 spans 15 residues. Germline CDR1 is SGHAT and CDR2 is FQNNGV. CDR3 region: CASSLGTGDPNEQFF. The CDR3 DNA reads as TGTGCCAGCAGCTTAGGGACAGGGGATCCCAATGAGCAGTTCTTC.

The V call is TRBV4-3, the J call TRBJ2-7, with 7 bases matching TRBD2. Looked up from germline, CDR1 is LGHNA and CDR2 is YSLEER. J was trimmed by 1 base and V by 6 bases; bases with no gene match: 6. The CDR3 contains 14 residues. In nucleotides, the CDR3 is TGCGCCAGCAGTCCGAGGACTAGTTCCTACGAGCAGTACTTC. It translates to CASSPRTSSYEQYF.

The rearrangement joins TRBV5-6 to TRBJ2-3, with 10 bases matching TRBD1. V lost 5 bases and J lost 1; bases outside the gene matches: 4. This CDR3 is 15 amino acids long. The germline V gene encodes CDR1 SGHDT and CDR2 YYEEEE. The CDR3 is CASRWTGGGTDTQYF. The CDR3 coding sequence is TGTGCCAGCAGGTGGACAGGGGGGGGCACAGATACGCAGTATTTT.

The genes are TRBV4-1 and TRBJ2-7, with D maybe TRBD1 (5 bases). CDR1 MGHRA and CDR2 YSYEKL come from the germline V gene. CDR3 size: 13 residues. With 1 base removed from V and 5 bases from J, the gap between germline ends came to 9 bases. CDR3 protein: CASSQAGLNEQYF. The DNA of the CDR3 is TGCGCCAGCAGCCAAGCAGGGCTCAACGAGCAGTACTTC.

This chain uses TRBV18 with TRBJ1-3; 8 nucleotides line up with TRBD1. V shed 0 bases and J 4 bases; nucleotides not matched to a gene: 5. This CDR3 comprises 16 residues. Germline V lookup: CDR1 KGHSH, CDR2 LQKENI. The DNA of the CDR3 is TGTGCCAGCTCACCACCAATCAGGGGGCCCGGAAACACCATATATTTT. Translating it yields CASSPPIRGPGNTIYF.

The rearrangement joins TRBV6-1 to TRBJ2-1; 9 nucleotides line up with TRBD2. Germline V lookup: CDR1 MNHNS, CDR2 SASEGT. The CDR3 spans 14 residues. Losses at the gene ends were 3 bases for V and 4 bases for J; bases not matched to a gene: 1. The CDR3 DNA reads as TGTGCCAGCAGTGACGCGGGAGGGTACAATGAGCAGTTCTTC. This translates into CASSDAGGYNEQFF.

The V gene is TRBV30, the J gene TRBJ1-6; tentative D call: TRBD1 (5 bases). CDR1 is GTSNPN and CDR2 is SVGIG in the germline V gene (reference sequence). Trimming pared 0 bases from V and 4 bases from J, leaving 10 bases between. The CDR3 totals 15 residues. CDR3 sequence: CAWSVRGIYNSPLHF. The CDR3 coding sequence is TGTGCCTGGAGTGTTAGGGGAATTTATAATTCACCCCTCCACTTT.

The rearrangement links TRBV19 to TRBJ2-7, with 7 bases matching TRBD1. The germline gives CDR1 LNHDA, CDR2 SQIVND (reference sequence). V trimming: 3 bases; J trimming: 4 bases; junction bases outside the gene matches: 3. This CDR3 comprises 13 residues. Written as DNA, the CDR3 is TGTGCCAGTAGTATCGGGACAGTGTACGAGCAGTACTTC. This translates into CASSIGTVYEQYF.

The chain uses TRBV11-2 and TRBJ2-5; D ambiguous. The CDR3 loop spans 15 amino acids. With 0 bases removed from V and 2 bases from J, the gap between germline ends came to 10 bases. CDR1 is SGHAT and CDR2 is FQNNGV in the germline V gene. For the CDR3, the DNA is TGTGCCAGCAGCTTAGATCTGGCTTTACAAGAGACCCAGTACTTC. It translates to CASSLDLALQETQYF.

This chain links TRBV30 with TRBJ2-3, with D maybe TRBD2 (5 bases). V lost 2 bases to trimming and J lost 9 bases, with 12 bases between them. Germline V gene data show CDR1 as GTSNPN and CDR2 as SVGIG (reference sequence). The CDR3 extends over 12 amino acids. Here the CDR3 reads CAWSPLVVTQYF. In DNA form, the CDR3 reads TGTGCCTGGAGTCCACTAGTTGTCACGCAGTATTTT.

The chain combines TRBV7-9 with TRBJ2-1; D is undetermined. Trimming stripped 2 bases from V and 8 bases from J, with 7 bases between. CDR1 is SEHNR, CDR2 FQNEAQ, per germline (reference sequence). The CDR3 covers 12 residues. The DNA for the CDR3 is TGTGCCAGCAGCTTACTGGGCTATGAGCAGTTCTTC. Protein product: CASSLLGYEQFF.

The chain is built from TRBV21-1 and TRBJ1-5; the D call in the table, TRBD1, was not verified against the DNA. TRBV21-1 is deemed a pseudogene. CDR3 length: 14 amino acids. CDR3 in amino acids: CASSKVRTRQPQHF. CDR3 DNA: TGTGCCAGCAGCAAAGTCCGGACAAGGCAACCCCAGCATTTT.

CDR3 sequence: CAWTSGSSYEQYF. DNA of the CDR3: TGTGCCTGGACTAGCGGGAGTTCTTACGAGCAGTACTTC. This chain links TRBV30 with TRBJ2-7, with 10 positions matching TRBD2. This CDR3 spans 13 amino acids. The ends lost 4 bases at V and 4 bases at J; junction bases unmatched: 4. Germline V gene data show CDR1 as GTSNPN and CDR2 as SVGIG (reference sequence).

The chain is built from TRBV2 and TRBJ2-1, with D unresolved. Trimming shortened V by 4 bases and J by 6 bases, and 10 bases separated the two germline ends. Germline V lookup: CDR1 SNHLY, CDR2 FYNNEI. CDR3 length: 13 amino acids. The CDR3 nucleotides are TGTGCCAGCAGTGGTTCTCTCTCCAATGAGCAGTTCTTC. Translation gives CASSGSLSNEQFF.

The table lists this clone with a count of one. The rearrangement joins TRBV9 to TRBJ2-2; tentative D call: TRBD1 (6 bases). Trimming removed 4 bases at V and 6 bases at J, with 16 bases between. The germline V gene has CDR1 SGDLS and CDR2 YYNGEE. This CDR3 has 15 amino acids. CDR3 in amino acids: CASSTRHRVPGELFF. DNA for the CDR3: TGTGCCAGCAGCACCCGGCACAGGGTCCCCGGGGAGCTGTTTTTT.

This chain uses TRBV30 with TRBJ1-5; the D is unclear. The germline CDR1 and CDR2 sequences are GTSNPN and SVGIG (reference sequence). This CDR3 comprises 13 residues. Trimming cost V 0 bases and J 10 bases, with 13 bases left between them. For the CDR3, the DNA is TGTGCCTGGAGTGTAAATAACTTGGGCCCCCAGCATTTT. Its translation is CAWSVNNLGPQHF.

The chain joins TRBV4-1 to TRBJ2-7, with TRBD1 as a possible D gene (5 bases). This CDR3 has 15 amino acids. Germline assignment: CDR1 MGHRA and CDR2 YSYEKL. Trimming stripped 4 bases from V and 4 bases from J, with 17 bases between. CDR3 residues: CASSLKLGQGYEQYF. DNA for the CDR3: TGCGCCAGCAGCCTCAAGTTGGGGCAGGGATACGAGCAGTACTTC.

The V gene is TRBV4-3, the J gene TRBJ1-1; D is possibly TRBD1 (6 bases). Per the germline V gene, CDR1 is LGHNA and CDR2 is YSLEER. The CDR3 covers 14 residues. The V and J ends lost 3 bases and 7 bases respectively, with 15 bases between them. CDR3 residues: CASSHAQGSYEAFF. The CDR3 nucleotides are TGCGCCAGCAGCCATGCTCAGGGGTCCTATGAAGCTTTCTTT.

The CDR3 is CASSLGLARGGELFF. CDR3 nucleotide sequence: TGTGCCAGCAGCCTGGGACTAGCCAGGGGCGGGGAGCTGTTTTTT. The gene calls are TRBV7-7 and TRBJ2-2, with 9 bases that match TRBD2. V shed 5 bases, J shed 7 bases, and the junction held 8 bases outside the gene matches. CDR1 SSHAT and CDR2 FNYEAQ come from the germline V gene (reference sequence). The CDR3 contains 15 residues.

The chain combines TRBV6-6 with TRBJ1-4, with 8 nucleotides matching TRBD1. The CDR3 extends over 14 amino acids. With V trimmed by 5 bases and J by 7 bases, 6 bases remained unmatched. Looked up from germline, CDR1 is MNHNY and CDR2 is SVGAGI (reference sequence). CDR3 loop: CASSKDRGPEKLFF. The CDR3 DNA reads TGTGCCAGCAGTAAAGACAGGGGCCCTGAAAAACTGTTTTTT.

The rearrangement joins TRBV2 to TRBJ2-5; the D gene is possibly TRBD2 (5 bases). Trimming removed 2 bases from V and 5 bases from J, with 12 bases in between. CDR3 size: 14 residues. The V gene's germline CDR1 is SNHLY and CDR2 FYNNEI. CDR3 sequence: CASSEKLASETQYF. The CDR3 bases are TGTGCCAGCAGTGAAAAGCTAGCAAGCGAGACCCAGTACTTC. Combining the CDR3 with reference TRBV2 and TRBJ2-5 gives the whole variable domain EPEVTQTPSHQVTQMGQEVILRCVPISNHLYFYWYRQILGQKVEFLVSFYNNEISEKSEIFDDQFSVERPDGSNFTLKIRSTKLEDSAMYFCASSEKLASETQYFGPGTRLLVL.